Listed below are T cell receptor beta chains from one sample, sequenced in a study of chemoradiotherapy in HPV16-positive cancers. The table came from immunoSEQ multiplex PCR; TCRdb's copy has only in-frame clones and leaves some out. The repertoire consists of about 68,000 clones, with approximately 91% occurring once and the leading ten covering around 3.8%. The material was blood, obtained from a patient who underwent chemoradiotherapy. The source of these receptors is a human donor with HPV-associated anogenital cancer. CDR3s include the opening cysteine and the closing phenylalanine or tryptophan. The order of the fields is V gene, J gene, CDR3 protein.

v_call: TRBV2; j_call: TRBJ1-1; cdr3_aa: CASARTVFLTEAFF
v_call: TRBV5-4; j_call: TRBJ2-1; cdr3_aa: CASSFRTANEQFF
v_call: TRBV9; j_call: TRBJ2-5; cdr3_aa: CASSLAGGETQYF
v_call: TRBV23-1; j_call: TRBJ2-2; cdr3_aa: CASSQFRSSGVDRNTGELFF
v_call: TRBV18; j_call: TRBJ1-4; cdr3_aa: CASSLTWATNEKLFF
v_call: TRBV6-6; j_call: TRBJ1-2; cdr3_aa: CASSPWDRLNYGYTF
v_call: TRBV19; j_call: TRBJ1-5; cdr3_aa: CASSITGKVQPQHF
v_call: TRBV7-7; j_call: TRBJ2-5; cdr3_aa: CASSLGLASQETQYF
v_call: TRBV7-3; j_call: TRBJ2-3; cdr3_aa: CASSRTGTTDTQYF
v_call: TRBV4-1; j_call: TRBJ1-5; cdr3_aa: CASSPFQGYQPQHF
v_call: TRBV6-1; j_call: TRBJ2-3; cdr3_aa: CASSESRDTQYF
v_call: TRBV5-1; j_call: TRBJ2-7; cdr3_aa: CASSLYSAAYEQYF
v_call: TRBV5-4; j_call: TRBJ1-1; cdr3_aa: CASSLDGDLNTEAFF
v_call: TRBV6-6; j_call: TRBJ2-7; cdr3_aa: CASSTTGGRSYEQYF
v_call: TRBV6-1; j_call: TRBJ1-2; cdr3_aa: CASSERVYGYTF